This is a list of T cell receptor beta chains from one sample in a study of blood T cell repertoires in COVID-19. TCRdb's copy holds only in-frame clones and misses some; the assay was immunoSEQ multiplex PCR. The table lists 25,000 to 35,000 clones, approximately 86% of them singletons. The sequenced sample was peripheral blood. The source of these receptors is a human donor in a cohort sampled during active COVID-19. Each CDR3 is given with its conserved first and last residue. A D gene is named only where the DNA matches it firmly. Some rows mark clone size as missing; the rest say once, few, many or name a class of expanded clone.

size	V	J	D	CDR3	DNA
NA	TRBV5-5	TRBJ1-4	TRBD1	CASRNYQGASGKLFF	TGTGCCAGCAGGAACTATCAGGGGGCGTCTGGAAAACTGTTTTTT
NA	TRBV7-3	TRBJ2-1	TRBD2	CASSPQTGGVYNEQFF	TGTGCCAGCAGCCCCCAGACGGGGGGAGTCTACAATGAGCAGTTCTTC
NA	TRBV19	TRBJ2-7	TRBD1	CASSIAQGVPYEQYF	TGTGCCAGTAGTATCGCGCAGGGGGTTCCTTACGAGCAGTACTTC
few	TRBV5-4	TRBJ1-2	NA	CASSFGGYREDGYTF	TGTGCCAGCAGCTTCGGGGGGTACAGGGAGGATGGCTACACCTTC
NA	TRBV6-5	TRBJ1-4	TRBD1	CASRDRGQEDEKLFF	TGTGCCAGCAGGGACAGGGGGCAAGAGGATGAAAAACTGTTTTTT
NA	TRBV5-5	TRBJ2-5	NA	CASSSGGQGETQYF	TGTGCCAGCAGCTCCGGGGGGCAGGGGGAGACCCAGTACTTC
NA	TRBV6-2/TRBV6-3	TRBJ2-7	TRBD2	CASSYPSFSGGARGEQYF	TGTGCCAGCAGTTACCCCTCGTTTAGCGGGGGGGCCCGAGGGGAGCAGTACTTC
NA	TRBV7-7	TRBJ2-5	TRBD2	CASSTGTSGGPHQETQYF	TGTGCTAGCAGCACCGGGACTAGCGGGGGCCCACACCAAGAGACCCAGTACTTC
NA	TRBV7-6	TRBJ2-1	NA	CASGGSLVRGEQFF	TGTGCCAGCGGGGGGTCGCTAGTTCGCGGTGAGCAGTTCTTC
few	TRBV5-8	TRBJ1-5	NA	CASSLRDIPQHF	TGTGCCAGCAGCCTCCGGGACATTCCCCAGCATTTT
NA	TRBV12-5	TRBJ2-1	NA	CASGGVVRMIYNEQFF	TGTGCTAGTGGCGGGGTTGTCAGGATGATCTACAATGAGCAGTTCTTC
NA	TRBV6-5	TRBJ2-7	TRBD1	CASSMDRVIHEQYF	TGTGCCAGCAGTATGGACAGGGTTATCCACGAGCAGTACTTC
once	TRBV2	TRBJ1-1	TRBD1	CASRPGQGTSEAFF	TGTGCCAGCCGACCGGGACAGGGGACAAGTGAAGCTTTCTTT
NA	TRBV4-1	TRBJ2-7	TRBD1	CASSHLTGSYEQYF	TGCGCCAGCAGCCACCTGACAGGGTCCTACGAGCAGTACTTC
NA	TRBV15	TRBJ1-6	TRBD1	CATSRGQGGISPLHF	TGTGCCACCAGCAGAGGACAGGGGGGAATTTCACCCCTCCACTTT
NA	TRBV2	TRBJ2-3	TRBD2	CASGGLAGADTQYF	TGTGCCAGCGGTGGACTAGCGGGAGCAGATACGCAGTATTTT
NA	TRBV6-6	TRBJ2-1	NA	CASSLGTTFPYNEQFF	TGTGCCAGCTCATTGGGGACAACATTCCCCTACAATGAGCAGTTCTTC
NA	TRBV11-3	TRBJ2-5	NA	CASSLDPSGIQETQYF	TGTGCCAGCAGCTTAGATCCTTCAGGGATCCAAGAGACCCAGTACTTC
NA	TRBV7-8	TRBJ2-7	NA	CASIAPLGGGEQYF	TGTGCCAGCATAGCACCCCTTGGGGGCGGCGAGCAGTACTTC
NA	TRBV9	TRBJ1-2	NA	CASSVGWQSNYGYTF	TGTGCCAGCAGCGTAGGATGGCAGTCTAACTATGGCTACACCTTC
NA	TRBV18	TRBJ1-2	TRBD1	CASSASGQGEQTF	TGTGCCAGCTCAGCTTCGGGACAGGGGGAGCAAACCTTC
NA	TRBV5-1	TRBJ2-5	NA	CASSWVGFQETQYF	TGCGCCAGCAGCTGGGTCGGGTTCCAAGAGACCCAGTACTTC
NA	TRBV7-2	TRBJ1-1	NA	CASSLAAPGFGSGATEAFF	TGTGCCAGCAGCTTAGCGGCCCCGGGGTTTGGGTCGGGTGCGACTGAAGCTTTCTTT
once	TRBV7-8	TRBJ2-6	NA	CASSSRGAGAGANVLTF	TGTGCCAGCAGCTCCCGGGGTGCGGGCGCTGGGGCCAACGTCCTGACTTTC
NA	TRBV6-1	TRBJ1-5	NA	CASSEWGGLPPNQPQHF	TGTGCCAGCAGTGAATGGGGGGGCCTTCCGCCAAATCAGCCCCAGCATTTT
NA	TRBV5-1	TRBJ1-2	TRBD1	CASSWDSGYGYTF	TGCGCCAGCAGCTGGGACAGTGGCTATGGCTACACCTTC
NA	TRBV3-1/TRBV3-2	TRBJ1-1	TRBD1	CASSQGQGVTEAFF	TGTGCCAGCAGCCAAGGACAGGGGGTCACTGAAGCTTTCTTT
NA	TRBV27	TRBJ1-2	NA	CASSLSGGLGVNGYTF	TGTGCCAGCAGTTTATCGGGAGGGTTGGGAGTTAATGGCTACACCTTC
few	TRBV25-1	TRBJ2-7	TRBD1	CASSEKQGKQYF	TGTGCCAGCAGTGAAAAACAGGGGAAGCAGTACTTC
NA	TRBV5-6	TRBJ1-2	TRBD1	CASSPTGVGGYTF	TGTGCCAGCAGCCCGACAGGGGTTGGTGGCTACACCTTC
NA	TRBV5-1	TRBJ2-7	NA	CASSLSGYEQYF	TGCGCCAGCAGCTTATCCGGTTACGAGCAGTACTTC
NA	TRBV7-7	TRBJ2-2	TRBD2	CASSRSGGGTGELFF	TGTGCTAGCAGCCGTAGCGGGGGGGGCACCGGGGAGCTGTTTTTT
NA	TRBV18	TRBJ1-2	TRBD1	CASSQDTGEPYGYTF	TGTGCCAGCTCGCAAGATACAGGGGAACCTTATGGCTACACCTTC
NA	TRBV18	TRBJ2-1	TRBD2	CASSPNNLAGAPSEQFF	TGTGCCAGCTCACCCAACAACCTAGCGGGGGCTCCCAGTGAGCAGTTCTTC
NA	TRBV29-1	TRBJ2-6	TRBD1	CSVDGWLFQTGTGDSGANVLTF	TGCAGCGTTGATGGTTGGCTGTTCCAGACCGGGACAGGAGATTCTGGGGCCAACGTCCTGACTTTC
NA	TRBV27	TRBJ2-3	NA	CASRGASTDTQYF	TGTGCCAGTCGGGGGGCTAGCACAGATACGCAGTATTTT
NA	TRBV19	TRBJ2-3	TRBD2	CASSYSGPSTDTQYF	TGTGCCAGTAGTTATAGCGGGCCGAGCACAGATACGCAGTATTTT
NA	TRBV5-1	TRBJ2-7	NA	CASSSLGPYEQYF	TGCGCCAGCAGCTCACTAGGGCCCTACGAGCAGTACTTC
NA	TRBV6-6	TRBJ2-2	NA	CASSYRESGELFF	TGTGCCAGCAGTTATAGGGAGAGCGGGGAGCTGTTTTTT
once	TRBV4-1	TRBJ2-3	NA	CASSRGQSLTDTQYF	TGCGCCAGCAGCCGCGGGCAGAGCCTCACAGATACGCAGTATTTT
NA	TRBV19	TRBJ1-1	NA	CASRGRAATDTEAFF	TGTGCCAGTAGGGGGAGGGCGGCCACCGACACTGAAGCTTTCTTT
NA	TRBV9	TRBJ2-3	TRBD1	CASSVTRTGGTDTQYF	TGTGCCAGCAGCGTTACCAGGACAGGGGGGACAGATACGCAGTATTTT
NA	TRBV5-1	TRBJ2-7	TRBD1	CASSNPGTGSYEQYF	TGCGCCAGCAGTAACCCCGGGACAGGGAGCTACGAGCAGTACTTC
NA	TRBV6-5	TRBJ2-1	TRBD1	CASSWDRHYNEQFF	TGTGCCAGCAGCTGGGACAGGCACTACAATGAGCAGTTCTTC
NA	TRBV5-1	TRBJ2-3	NA	CASSLVGLSTDTQYF	TGCGCCAGCAGTCTGGTGGGCTTGAGCACAGATACGCAGTATTTT
NA	TRBV11-1	TRBJ2-7	NA	CASSSIYEQYF	TGTGCCAGCAGCTCCATCTACGAGCAGTACTTC
NA	TRBV5-1	TRBJ2-5	NA	CASSLPRGQETQYF	TGCGCCAGCAGCTTGCCCAGGGGCCAAGAGACCCAGTACTTC
NA	TRBV6-5	TRBJ1-4	TRBD1	CASSRQGRHDRLFF	TGTGCCAGCAGTCGACAGGGAAGGCATGATCGACTGTTTTTT
NA	TRBV6-6	TRBJ2-7	TRBD1	CASLKDRGMPYEQYF	TGTGCCAGCCTCAAGGACAGGGGTATGCCCTACGAGCAGTACTTC
NA	TRBV5-5	TRBJ2-7	TRBD1	CASSIGTATAHEQYF	TGTGCCAGCAGCATAGGGACAGCCACCGCCCACGAGCAGTACTTC
NA	TRBV5-1	TRBJ1-6	NA	CASSSLFDLGSPLHF	TGCGCCAGCAGCTCCCTATTCGATCTAGGTTCACCCCTCCACTTT
once	TRBV11-2	TRBJ1-6	NA	CASSLGPAGNSPLHF	TGTGCCAGCAGCTTAGGTCCAGCAGGAAATTCACCCCTCCACTTT
few	TRBV7-3	TRBJ2-1	TRBD2	CASSTRTSPEQFF	TGTGCCAGCAGCACAAGGACTAGCCCTGAGCAGTTCTTC
NA	TRBV9	TRBJ1-2	NA	CASSAYVGVNYGYTF	TGTGCCAGCAGCGCCTACGTCGGGGTTAACTATGGCTACACCTTC
NA	TRBV6-5	TRBJ1-5	TRBD1	CASRSWTGDNQPQHF	TGTGCCAGCAGGTCATGGACAGGGGACAATCAGCCCCAGCATTTT
few	TRBV10-1	TRBJ2-2	NA	CASSFSGTGELFF	TGCGCCAGCAGCTTCTCCGGCACCGGGGAGCTGTTTTTT
NA	TRBV29-1	TRBJ2-7	NA	CSVSPGAYEQYF	TGCAGCGTTTCCCCAGGGGCCTACGAGCAGTACTTC
NA	TRBV5-1	TRBJ1-2	NA	CASSLGEGGYTF	TGCGCCAGCAGCTTGGGGGAGGGTGGCTACACCTTC